This T cell receptor beta chain derives from a study of blood T cells in healthy people across ages. Findings and limits, study-wide: Relative to aged donors, long-lived donors carried more naive CD4+ cells and displayed higher diversity. Higher naive T cell percentage went strongly together with higher TCR beta diversity.

Turning to this clonotype: No antigen is known for it. The junction shows a germline mismatch at one end, possibly a read error.

It was with a sample-barcoded 5' primer and a J-beta primer mix that a second PCR of about 6 to 12 cycles was run. TCRdb reprocessed the 5' RACE reads with MiXCR, giving one entry per CDR3 protein. The sample yields about 1,800,000 distinct CDR3 sequences, 28% seen once. From germline, CDR1 is LGHDT and CDR2 YNNKEL (reference sequence). This CDR3 is built from 14 residues. J is TRBJ2-3 and V is TRBV3-1; D is possibly TRBD2 (5 bases). This clonotype was sampled from a woman in her twenties or thirties in good health. Material for sequencing was blood. CDR3 DNA sequence: TGTGTCAGCAGCCCTAGCACCTACACAGATACGCAGTATTTT. Residues: CVSSPSTYTDTQYF.